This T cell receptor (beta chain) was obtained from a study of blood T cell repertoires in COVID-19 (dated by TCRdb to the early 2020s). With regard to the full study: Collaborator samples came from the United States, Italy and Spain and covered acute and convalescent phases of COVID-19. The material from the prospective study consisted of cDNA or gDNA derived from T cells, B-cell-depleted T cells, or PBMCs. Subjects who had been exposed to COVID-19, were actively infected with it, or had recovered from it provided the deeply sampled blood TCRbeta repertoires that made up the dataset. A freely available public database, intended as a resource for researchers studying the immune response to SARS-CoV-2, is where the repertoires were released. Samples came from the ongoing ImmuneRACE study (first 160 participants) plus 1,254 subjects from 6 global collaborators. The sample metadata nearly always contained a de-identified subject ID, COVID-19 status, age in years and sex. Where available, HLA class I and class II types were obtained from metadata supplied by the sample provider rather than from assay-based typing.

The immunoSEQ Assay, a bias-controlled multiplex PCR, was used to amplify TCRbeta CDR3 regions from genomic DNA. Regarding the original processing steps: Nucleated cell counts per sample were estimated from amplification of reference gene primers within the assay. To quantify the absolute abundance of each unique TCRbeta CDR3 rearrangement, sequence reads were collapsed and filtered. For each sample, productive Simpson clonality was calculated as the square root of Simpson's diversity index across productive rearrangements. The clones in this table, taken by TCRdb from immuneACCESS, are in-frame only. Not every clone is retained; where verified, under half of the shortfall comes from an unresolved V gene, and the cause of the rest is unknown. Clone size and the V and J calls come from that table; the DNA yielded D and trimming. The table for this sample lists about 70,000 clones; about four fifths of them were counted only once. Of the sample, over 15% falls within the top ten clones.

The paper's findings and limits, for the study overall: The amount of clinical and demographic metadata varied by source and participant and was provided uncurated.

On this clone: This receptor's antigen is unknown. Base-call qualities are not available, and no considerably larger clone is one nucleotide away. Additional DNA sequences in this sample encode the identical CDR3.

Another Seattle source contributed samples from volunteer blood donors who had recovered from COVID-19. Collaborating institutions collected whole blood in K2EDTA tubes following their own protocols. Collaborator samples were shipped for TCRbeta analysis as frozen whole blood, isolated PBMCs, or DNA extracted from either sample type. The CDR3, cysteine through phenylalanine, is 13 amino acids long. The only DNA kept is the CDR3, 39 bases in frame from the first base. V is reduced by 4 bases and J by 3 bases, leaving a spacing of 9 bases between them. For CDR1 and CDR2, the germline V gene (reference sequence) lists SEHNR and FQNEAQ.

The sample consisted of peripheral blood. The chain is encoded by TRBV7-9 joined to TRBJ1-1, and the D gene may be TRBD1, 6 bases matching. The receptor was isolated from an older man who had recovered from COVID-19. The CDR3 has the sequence CASSSGQHTEAFF. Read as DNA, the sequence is TGTGCCAGCAGCTCCGGACAGCACACTGAAGCTTTCTTT.